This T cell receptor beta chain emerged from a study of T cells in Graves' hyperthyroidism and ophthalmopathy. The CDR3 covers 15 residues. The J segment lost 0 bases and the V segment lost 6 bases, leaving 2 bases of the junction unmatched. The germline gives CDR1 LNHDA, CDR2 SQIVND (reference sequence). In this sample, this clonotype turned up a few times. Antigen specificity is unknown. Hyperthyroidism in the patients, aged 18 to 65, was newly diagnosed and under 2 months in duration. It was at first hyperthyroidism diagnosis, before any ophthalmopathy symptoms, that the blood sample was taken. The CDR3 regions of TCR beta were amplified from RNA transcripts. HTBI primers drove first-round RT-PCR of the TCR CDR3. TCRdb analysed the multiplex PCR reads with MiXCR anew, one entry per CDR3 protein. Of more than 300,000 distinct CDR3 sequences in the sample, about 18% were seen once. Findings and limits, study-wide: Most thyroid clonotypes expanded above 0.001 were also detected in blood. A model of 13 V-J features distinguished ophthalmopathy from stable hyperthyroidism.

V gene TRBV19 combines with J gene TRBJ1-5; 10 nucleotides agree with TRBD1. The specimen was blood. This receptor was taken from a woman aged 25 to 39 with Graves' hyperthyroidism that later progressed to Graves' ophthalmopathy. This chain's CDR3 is CASRDRGNSNQPQHF. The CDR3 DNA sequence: TGTGCCAGTAGGGACAGGGGGAATAGCAATCAGCCCCAGCATTTT. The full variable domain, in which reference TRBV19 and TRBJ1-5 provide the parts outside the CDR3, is DGGITQSPKYLFRKEGQNVTLSCEQNLNHDAMYWYRQDPGQGLRLIYYSQIVNDFQKGDIAEGYSVSREKKESFPLTVTSAQKNPTAFYLCASRDRGNSNQPQHFGDGTRLSIL.